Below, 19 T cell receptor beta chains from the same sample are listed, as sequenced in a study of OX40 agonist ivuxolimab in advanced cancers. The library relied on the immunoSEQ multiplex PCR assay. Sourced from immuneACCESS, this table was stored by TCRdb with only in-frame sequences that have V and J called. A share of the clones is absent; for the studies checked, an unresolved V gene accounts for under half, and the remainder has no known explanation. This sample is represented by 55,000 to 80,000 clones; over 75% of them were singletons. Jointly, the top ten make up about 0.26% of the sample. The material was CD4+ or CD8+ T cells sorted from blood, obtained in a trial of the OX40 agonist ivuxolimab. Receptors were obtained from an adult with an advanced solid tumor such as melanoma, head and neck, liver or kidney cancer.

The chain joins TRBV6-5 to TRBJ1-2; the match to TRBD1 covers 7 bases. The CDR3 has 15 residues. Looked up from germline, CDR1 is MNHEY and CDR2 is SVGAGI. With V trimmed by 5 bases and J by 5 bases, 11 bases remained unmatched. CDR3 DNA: TGTGCCAGCAGTGCTTCAGGGGGGGTACGGTATGGCTACACCTTC. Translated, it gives CASSASGGVRYGYTF.

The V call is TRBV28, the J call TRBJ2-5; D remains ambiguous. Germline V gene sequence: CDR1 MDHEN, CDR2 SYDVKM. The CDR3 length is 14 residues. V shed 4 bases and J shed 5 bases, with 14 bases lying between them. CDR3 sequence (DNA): TGTGCCAGCAGTTGGCATGCTAGACCGGAGACCCAGTACTTC. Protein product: CASSWHARPETQYF.

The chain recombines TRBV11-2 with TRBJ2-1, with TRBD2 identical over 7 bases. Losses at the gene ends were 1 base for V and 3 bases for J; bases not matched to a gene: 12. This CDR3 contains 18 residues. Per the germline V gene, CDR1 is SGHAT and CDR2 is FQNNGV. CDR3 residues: CASSLVADPGTIYNEQFF. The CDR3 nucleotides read TGTGCCAGCAGCTTAGTCGCAGACCCCGGGACTATCTACAATGAGCAGTTCTTC.

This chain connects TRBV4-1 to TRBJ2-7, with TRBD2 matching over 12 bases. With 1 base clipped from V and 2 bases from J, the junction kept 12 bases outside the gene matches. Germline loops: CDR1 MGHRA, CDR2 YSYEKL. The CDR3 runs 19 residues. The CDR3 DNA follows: TGCGCCAGCAGCCAAGGAATACTAGCGGGAGGAGGGGACCCCTACGAGCAGTACTTC. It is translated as CASSQGILAGGGDPYEQYF.

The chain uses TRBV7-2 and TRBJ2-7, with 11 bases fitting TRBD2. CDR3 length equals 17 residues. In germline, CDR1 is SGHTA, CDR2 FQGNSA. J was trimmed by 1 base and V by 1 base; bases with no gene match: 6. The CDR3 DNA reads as TGTGCCAGCAGCTTAGTCACTAGCGGGAGCATATCCTACGAGCAGTACTTC. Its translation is CASSLVTSGSISYEQYF.

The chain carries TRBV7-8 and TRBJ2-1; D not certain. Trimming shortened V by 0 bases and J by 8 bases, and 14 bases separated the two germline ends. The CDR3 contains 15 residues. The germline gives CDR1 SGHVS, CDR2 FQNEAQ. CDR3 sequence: CASSLAGPREDEQFF. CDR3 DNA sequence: TGTGCCAGCAGCTTAGCGGGTCCCCGCGAGGATGAGCAGTTCTTC.

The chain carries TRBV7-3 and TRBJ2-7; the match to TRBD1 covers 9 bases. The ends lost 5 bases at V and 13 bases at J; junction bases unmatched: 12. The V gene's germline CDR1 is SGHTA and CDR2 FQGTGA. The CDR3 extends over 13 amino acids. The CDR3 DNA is TGTGCCAGCAGCACGACAGGGGGGGACGAGCGATACTTC. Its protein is CASSTTGGDERYF.

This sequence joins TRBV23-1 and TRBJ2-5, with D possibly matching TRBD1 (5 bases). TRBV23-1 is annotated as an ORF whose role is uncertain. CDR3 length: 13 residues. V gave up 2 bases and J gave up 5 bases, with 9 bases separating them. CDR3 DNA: TGCGCCAGCAGTCAAAAGACAGAGGAGACCCAGTACTTC. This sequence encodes CASSQKTEETQYF.

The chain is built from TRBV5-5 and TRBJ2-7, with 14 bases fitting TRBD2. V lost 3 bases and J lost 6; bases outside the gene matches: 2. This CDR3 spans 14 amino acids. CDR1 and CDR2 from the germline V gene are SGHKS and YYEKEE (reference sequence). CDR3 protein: CASSWGLAGAEQYF. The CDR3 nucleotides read TGTGCCAGCAGCTGGGGACTAGCGGGAGCCGAGCAGTACTTC. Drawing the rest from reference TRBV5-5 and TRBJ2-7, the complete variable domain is DAGVTQSPTHLIKTRGQQVTLRCSPISGHKSVSWYQQVLGQGPQFIFQYYEKEERGRGNFPDRFSARQFPNYSSELNVNALLLGDSALYLCASSWGLAGAEQYFGPGTRLTVT.

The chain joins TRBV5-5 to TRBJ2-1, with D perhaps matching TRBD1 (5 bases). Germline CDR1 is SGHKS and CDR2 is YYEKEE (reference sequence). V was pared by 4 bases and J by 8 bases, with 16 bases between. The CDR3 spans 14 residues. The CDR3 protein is CASSHPIRVDEQFF. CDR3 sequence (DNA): TGTGCCAGCAGCCACCCGATCAGGGTGGATGAGCAGTTCTTC.

CDR3 region: CASSVLTNTEAFF. The CDR3 DNA reads TGTGCCAGCAGCGTATTGACGAACACTGAAGCTTTCTTT. The V gene is TRBV9, the J gene TRBJ1-1; the D is unclear. Germline loops: CDR1 SGDLS, CDR2 YYNGEE. The CDR3 covers 13 residues. V shed 1 base and J shed 1 base, with 5 bases lying between them.

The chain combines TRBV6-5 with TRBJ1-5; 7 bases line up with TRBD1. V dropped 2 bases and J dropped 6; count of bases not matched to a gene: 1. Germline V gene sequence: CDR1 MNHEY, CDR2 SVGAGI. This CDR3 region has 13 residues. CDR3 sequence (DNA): TGTGCCAGCAGTTACAACAGGGGTCAGCCCCAGCATTTT. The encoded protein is CASSYNRGQPQHF.

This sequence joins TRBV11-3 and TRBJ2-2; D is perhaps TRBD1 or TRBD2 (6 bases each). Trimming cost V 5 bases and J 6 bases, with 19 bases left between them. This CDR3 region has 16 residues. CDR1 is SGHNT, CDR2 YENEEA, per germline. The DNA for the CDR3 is TGTGCCAGCAGCCCCACGGGGGCGGTTTTCCCCGGGGAGCTGTTTTTT. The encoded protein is CASSPTGAVFPGELFF.

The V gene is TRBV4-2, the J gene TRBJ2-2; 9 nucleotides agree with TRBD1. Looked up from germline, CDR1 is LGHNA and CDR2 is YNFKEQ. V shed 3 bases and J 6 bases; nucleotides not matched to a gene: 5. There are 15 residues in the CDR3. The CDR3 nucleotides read TGTGCCAGCAGCCAGACAGGGGGTGGGTCCGGGGAGCTGTTTTTT. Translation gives CASSQTGGGSGELFF.

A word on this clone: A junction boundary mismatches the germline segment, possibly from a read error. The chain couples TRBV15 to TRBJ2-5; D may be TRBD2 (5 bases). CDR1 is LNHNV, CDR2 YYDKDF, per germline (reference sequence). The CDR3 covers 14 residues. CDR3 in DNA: TGTGCCACCAGCCGAGAGGGAATTTTTGAGACCCAGTACTTC. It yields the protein CATSREGIFETQYF.

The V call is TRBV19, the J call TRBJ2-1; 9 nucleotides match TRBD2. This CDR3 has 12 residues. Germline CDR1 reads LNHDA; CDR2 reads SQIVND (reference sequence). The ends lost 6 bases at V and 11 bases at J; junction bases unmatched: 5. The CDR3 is CASRSGLAQQFF. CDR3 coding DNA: TGTGCCAGTAGGTCGGGACTAGCCCAGCAGTTCTTC.

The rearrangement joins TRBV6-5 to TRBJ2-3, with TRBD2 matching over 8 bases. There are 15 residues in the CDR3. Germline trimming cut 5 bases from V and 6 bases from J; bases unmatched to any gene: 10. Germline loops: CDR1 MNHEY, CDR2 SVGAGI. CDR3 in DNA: TGTGCCAGCAGTCTCCAGGGAGCGGGAGTGGATACGCAGTATTTT. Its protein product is CASSLQGAGVDTQYF.

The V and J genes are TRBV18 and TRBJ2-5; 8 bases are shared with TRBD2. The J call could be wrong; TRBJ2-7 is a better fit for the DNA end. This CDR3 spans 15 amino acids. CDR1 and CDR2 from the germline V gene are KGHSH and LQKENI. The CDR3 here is CASSPTAGESYEQYF. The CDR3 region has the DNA TGTGCCAGCTCACCAACAGCGGGAGAATCCTACGAGCAGTACTTC.

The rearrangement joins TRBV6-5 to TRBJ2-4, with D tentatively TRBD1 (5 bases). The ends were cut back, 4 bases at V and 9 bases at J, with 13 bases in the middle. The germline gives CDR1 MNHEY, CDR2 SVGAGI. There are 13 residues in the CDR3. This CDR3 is CASSSTVLGIQYF. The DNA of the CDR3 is TGTGCCAGCAGTTCGACAGTGTTGGGCATTCAGTACTTC.